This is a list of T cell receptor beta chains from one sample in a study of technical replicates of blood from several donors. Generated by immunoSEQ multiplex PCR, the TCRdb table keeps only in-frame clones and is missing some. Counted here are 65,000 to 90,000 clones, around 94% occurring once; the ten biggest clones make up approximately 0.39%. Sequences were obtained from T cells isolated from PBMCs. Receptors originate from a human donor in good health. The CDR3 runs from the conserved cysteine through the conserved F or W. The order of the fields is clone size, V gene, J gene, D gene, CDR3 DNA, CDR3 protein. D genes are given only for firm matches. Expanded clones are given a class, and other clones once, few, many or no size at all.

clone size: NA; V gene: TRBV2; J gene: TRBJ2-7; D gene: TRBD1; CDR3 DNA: TGTGCCAGCAGTCCAGGGGGTAGGCAGTACTTC; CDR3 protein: CASSPGGRQYF
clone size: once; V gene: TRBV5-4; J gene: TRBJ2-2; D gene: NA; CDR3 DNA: TGTGCCAGCAGCTTGGGAAACGGGGGGAACACCGGGGAGCTGTTTTTT; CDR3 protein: CASSLGNGGNTGELFF
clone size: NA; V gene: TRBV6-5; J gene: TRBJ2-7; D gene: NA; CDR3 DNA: TGTGCCAGCAGCCTAAAGGGGTACGAGCAGTACTTC; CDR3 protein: CASSLKGYEQYF
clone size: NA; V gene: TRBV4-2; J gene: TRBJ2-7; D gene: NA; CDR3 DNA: TGTGCCAGCAGCCTCCGGAGACAGTCGGGCTACGAGCAGTACTTC; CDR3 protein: CASSLRRQSGYEQYF
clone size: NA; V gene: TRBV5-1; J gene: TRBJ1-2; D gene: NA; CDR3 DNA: TGCGCCAGCAGCTCGGACAGTTCATCAGTTGGGGGCTACACCTTC; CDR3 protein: CASSSDSSSVGGYTF
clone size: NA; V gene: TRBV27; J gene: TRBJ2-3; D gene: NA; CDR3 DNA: TGTGCCAGCAGTCCCATACAGGGGGGGACAGATACGCAGTATTTT; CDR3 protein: CASSPIQGGTDTQYF
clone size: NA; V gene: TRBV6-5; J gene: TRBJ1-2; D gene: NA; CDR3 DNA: TGTGCCAGCAGTCGTACAGGGTTTTATGGCTACACCTTC; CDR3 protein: CASSRTGFYGYTF
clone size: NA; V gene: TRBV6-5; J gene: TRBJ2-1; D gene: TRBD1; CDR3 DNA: TGTGCCAGCAAGATGACAGGGGAGAGTCAGAATGAGCAGTTCTTC; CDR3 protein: CASKMTGESQNEQFF
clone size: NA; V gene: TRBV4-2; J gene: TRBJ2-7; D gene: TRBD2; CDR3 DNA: TGTGCCAGCAGCCAGGGAGCGGGAGCTTTTGACGAGCAGTACTTC; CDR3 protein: CASSQGAGAFDEQYF
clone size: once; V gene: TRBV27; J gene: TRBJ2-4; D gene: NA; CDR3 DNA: TGTGCCAGCAGTACCGACAGGGAGGTGAACATTCAGTACTTC; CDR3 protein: CASSTDREVNIQYF
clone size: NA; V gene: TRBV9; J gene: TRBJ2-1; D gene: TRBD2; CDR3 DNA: TGTGCCAGCAGCGATAGGACTAGCCAGATGGAGCAGTTCTTC; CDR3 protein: CASSDRTSQMEQFF
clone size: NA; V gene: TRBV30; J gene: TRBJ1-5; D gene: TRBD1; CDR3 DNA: TGTGCCTGGAGTGGGGACAGGGAAAAGAATCAGCCCCAGCATTTT; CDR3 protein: CAWSGDREKNQPQHF
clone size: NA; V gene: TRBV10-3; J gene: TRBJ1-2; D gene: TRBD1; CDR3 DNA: TGTGCCATCAGTAGAGACAGGGATGGCTACACCTTC; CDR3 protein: CAISRDRDGYTF
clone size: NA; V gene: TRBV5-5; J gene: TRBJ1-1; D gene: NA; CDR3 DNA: TGTGCCAGCACAGAGGGGAGGGAAGCTTTCTTT; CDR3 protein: CASTEGREAFF
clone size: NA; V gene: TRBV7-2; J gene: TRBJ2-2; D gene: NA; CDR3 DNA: TGTGCCGAATGGGGGGACACCGGGGAGCTGTTTTTT; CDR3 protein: CAEWGDTGELFF
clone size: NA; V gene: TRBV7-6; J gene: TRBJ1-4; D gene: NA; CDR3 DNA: TGTGCCAGCAGCTTACTTCCGAATGAAAAACTGTTTTTT; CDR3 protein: CASSLLPNEKLFF
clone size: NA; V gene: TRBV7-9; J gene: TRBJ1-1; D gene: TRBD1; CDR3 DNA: TGTGCCAGCAGCATCAAGGACAGGAGAAAGGATGAAGCTTTCTTT; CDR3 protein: CASSIKDRRKDEAFF
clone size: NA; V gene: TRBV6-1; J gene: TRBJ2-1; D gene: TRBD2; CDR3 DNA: TGTGCCACCAACCAGAGGACTAGCGCCTCCAATGAGCAGTTCTTC; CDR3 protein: CATNQRTSASNEQFF
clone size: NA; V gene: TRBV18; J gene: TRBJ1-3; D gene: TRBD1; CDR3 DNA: TGTGCCAGCTCACCGCCGGGACAGCCTGGAAACACCATATATTTT; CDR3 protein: CASSPPGQPGNTIYF
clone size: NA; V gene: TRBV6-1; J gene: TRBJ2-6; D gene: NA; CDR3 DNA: TGTGCCAGCAGTTCTTACTCTGGGGCCAACGTCCTGACTTTC; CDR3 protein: CASSSYSGANVLTF
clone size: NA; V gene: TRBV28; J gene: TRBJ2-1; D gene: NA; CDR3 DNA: TGTGCCAGCAGTTTGGGGAGCTCCTACAATGAGCAGTTCTTC; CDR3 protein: CASSLGSSYNEQFF
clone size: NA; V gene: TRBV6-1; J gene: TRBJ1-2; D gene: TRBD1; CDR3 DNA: TGTGCCAGCAGATCTCGGACAGGCTATGGCTACACCTTC; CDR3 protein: CASRSRTGYGYTF
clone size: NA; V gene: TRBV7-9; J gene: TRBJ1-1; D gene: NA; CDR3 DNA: TGTGCCAGCAGCTTAGCAACCTCCTACGTGAACACTGAAGCTTTCTTT; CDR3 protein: CASSLATSYVNTEAFF
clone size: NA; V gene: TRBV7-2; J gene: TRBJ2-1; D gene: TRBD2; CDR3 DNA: TGTGCCAGCAGCTTGCTAAGCGGGAATGCGGAGTTCTTC; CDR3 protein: CASSLLSGNAEFF
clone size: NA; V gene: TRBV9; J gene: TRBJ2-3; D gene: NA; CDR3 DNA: TGTGCCAGCAGCGCCACAGTTTCCAGCACAGATACGCAGTATTTT; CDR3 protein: CASSATVSSTDTQYF
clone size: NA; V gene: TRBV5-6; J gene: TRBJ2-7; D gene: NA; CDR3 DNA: TGTGCCAGCAGCTCGATACGTACTAGGACCTCCTACGAGCAGTACTTC; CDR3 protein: CASSSIRTRTSYEQYF
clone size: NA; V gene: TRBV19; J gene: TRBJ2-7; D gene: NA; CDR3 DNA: TGTGCCAGTAGTCCTCGCAGTGAAGTATACGAGCAGTACTTC; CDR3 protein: CASSPRSEVYEQYF
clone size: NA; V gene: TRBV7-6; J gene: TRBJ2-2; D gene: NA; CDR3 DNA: TGTGCCACCAATATAGCGGTGAACACCGGGGAGCTGTTTTTT; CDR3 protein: CATNIAVNTGELFF
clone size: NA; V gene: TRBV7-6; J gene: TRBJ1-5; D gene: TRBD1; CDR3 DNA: TGTGCCAGCAGCTTACAGGGGGCCGGTCAGCCCCAGCATTTT; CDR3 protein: CASSLQGAGQPQHF
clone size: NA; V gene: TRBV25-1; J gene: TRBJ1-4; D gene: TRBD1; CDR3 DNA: TGTGCCAGCAGTGATTCTAGGACAGGGGCGTCTGAAAAACTGTTTTTT; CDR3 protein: CASSDSRTGASEKLFF
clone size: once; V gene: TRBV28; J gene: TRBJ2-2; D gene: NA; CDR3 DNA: TGTGCCAGCAGTTTATTCTCGACTCTGAACACCGGGGAGCTGTTTTTT; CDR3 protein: CASSLFSTLNTGELFF
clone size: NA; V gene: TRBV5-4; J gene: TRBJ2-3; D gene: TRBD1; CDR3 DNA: TGTGCCAGCAGCCTGACAGGGTCCACAGATACGCAGTATTTT; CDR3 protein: CASSLTGSTDTQYF
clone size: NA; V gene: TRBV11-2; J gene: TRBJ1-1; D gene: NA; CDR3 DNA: TGTGCCAGCACCCCCCGAGACTTT; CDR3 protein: CASTPRDF
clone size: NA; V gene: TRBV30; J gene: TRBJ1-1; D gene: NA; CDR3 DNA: TGTGCCTGGAACCGGGGTGGGGGGACTGAAGCTTTCTTT; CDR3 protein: CAWNRGGGTEAFF
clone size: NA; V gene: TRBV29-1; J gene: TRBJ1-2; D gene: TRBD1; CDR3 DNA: TGCAGCGTTAAGACAGGGAAAGGCTATGGCTACACCTTC; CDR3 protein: CSVKTGKGYGYTF
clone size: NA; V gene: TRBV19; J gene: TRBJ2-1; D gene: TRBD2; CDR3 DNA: TGTGCCAGTAGTATAGACAGCGGGATCTACAATGAGCAGTTCTTC; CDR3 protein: CASSIDSGIYNEQFF
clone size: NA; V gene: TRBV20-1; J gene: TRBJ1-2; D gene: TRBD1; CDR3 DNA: TGCAGTGCTGACAGGGAAGGAGGCTACACCTTC; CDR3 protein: CSADREGGYTF
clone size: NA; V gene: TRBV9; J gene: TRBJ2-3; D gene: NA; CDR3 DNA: TGTGCCAGCAGCGGGCGGATTAGCACAGATACGCAGTATTTT; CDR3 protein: CASSGRISTDTQYF
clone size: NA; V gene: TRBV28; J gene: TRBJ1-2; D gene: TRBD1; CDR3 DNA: TGTGCCAGCAGTTACGGGACAGGGGGCTTTTATGGCTACACCTTC; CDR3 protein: CASSYGTGGFYGYTF
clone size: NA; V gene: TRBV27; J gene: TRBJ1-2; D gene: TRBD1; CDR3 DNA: TGTGCCAGCAGACAACCGGGACAGGGGGCAAGCTACACCTTC; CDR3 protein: CASRQPGQGASYTF
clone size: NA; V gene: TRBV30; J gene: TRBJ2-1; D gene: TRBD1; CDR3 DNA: TGTGCCTGGAGTCAGGGGGCCTTCTACAATGAGCAGTTCTTC; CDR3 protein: CAWSQGAFYNEQFF
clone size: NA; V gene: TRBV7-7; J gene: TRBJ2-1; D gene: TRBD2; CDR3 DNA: TGTGCCAGCAGCCCCAACCTCGGACTAGCGGGACTATACAATGAGCAGTTCTTC; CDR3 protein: CASSPNLGLAGLYNEQFF
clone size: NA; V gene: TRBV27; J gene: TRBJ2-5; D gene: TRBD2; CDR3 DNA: TGTGCCAGCAGTTCCCCCCAAGCGGGAGTAAGAGAGACCCAGTACTTC; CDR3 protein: CASSSPQAGVRETQYF
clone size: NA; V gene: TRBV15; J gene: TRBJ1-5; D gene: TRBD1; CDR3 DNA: TGTGCCACCAGCGAGACAGGGGACAATCAGCCCCAGCATTTT; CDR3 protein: CATSETGDNQPQHF
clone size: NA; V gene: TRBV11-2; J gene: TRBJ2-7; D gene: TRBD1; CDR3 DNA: TGTGCCAGCAGCTTAGATAGCCCGACAGGGGCCACCTACGAGCAGTACTTC; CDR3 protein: CASSLDSPTGATYEQYF
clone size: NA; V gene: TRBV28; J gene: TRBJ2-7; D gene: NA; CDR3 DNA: TGTGCCAGCAGTTTAAACATACTATACGAGCAGTACTTC; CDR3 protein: CASSLNILYEQYF
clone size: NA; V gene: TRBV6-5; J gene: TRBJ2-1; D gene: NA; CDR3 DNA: TGTGCCAGCACGAGCGGAGGGAGGAGAATAAATGAGCAGTTCTTC; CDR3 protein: CASTSGGRRINEQFF
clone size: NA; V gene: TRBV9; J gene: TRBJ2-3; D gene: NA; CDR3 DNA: TGTGCCAGCAGCGTGAGCGGACGTTACACAGATACGCAGTATTTT; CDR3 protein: CASSVSGRYTDTQYF
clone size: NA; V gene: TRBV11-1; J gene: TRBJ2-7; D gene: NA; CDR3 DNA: TGTGCCAGCAGCTTAGACAGGTTTACCTACGAGCAGTACTTC; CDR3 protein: CASSLDRFTYEQYF